This T cell receptor beta chain was recorded in a study of T-cell memory formation after mild COVID-19. Study information: The TCR clusters were mostly specific to one donor. Study results and caveats: Memory cells collected pre-infection included some clones that later responded, suggesting cross-reactive memory joined.

With constant-segment primers, 5'RACE yielded cDNA libraries of TCR alpha and TCR beta that carried sample barcodes and UMIs. One entry per CDR3 protein, called by TCRdb with MiXCR from the 5' RACE reads. The sample comprises approximately 260,000 distinct CDR3 sequences, 15% to 20% of which are singletons, and roughly a fifth rests with the top ten. Note on this clonotype: Its target is unknown.

The receptor was derived from a man between 18 and 35 years old who had mild COVID-19 (a few samples of this study predate the infection). Cell type and time point are not known. Sequencing was done on a sample of PBMCs or a T cell subset sorted from them (not recorded which).

The CDR3 nucleotides are TGTGCCAGCAGCTTCGACTCCCTTTTGGAAGATACGCAGTATTTT. Translating gives CASSFDSLLEDTQYF. The chain couples TRBV5-5 to TRBJ2-3; unclear D gene. This CDR3 region has 15 residues. V was cut by 2 bases and J by 5 bases, with 15 bases left in between. Germline V gives CDR1 SGHKS, CDR2 YYEKEE (reference sequence).